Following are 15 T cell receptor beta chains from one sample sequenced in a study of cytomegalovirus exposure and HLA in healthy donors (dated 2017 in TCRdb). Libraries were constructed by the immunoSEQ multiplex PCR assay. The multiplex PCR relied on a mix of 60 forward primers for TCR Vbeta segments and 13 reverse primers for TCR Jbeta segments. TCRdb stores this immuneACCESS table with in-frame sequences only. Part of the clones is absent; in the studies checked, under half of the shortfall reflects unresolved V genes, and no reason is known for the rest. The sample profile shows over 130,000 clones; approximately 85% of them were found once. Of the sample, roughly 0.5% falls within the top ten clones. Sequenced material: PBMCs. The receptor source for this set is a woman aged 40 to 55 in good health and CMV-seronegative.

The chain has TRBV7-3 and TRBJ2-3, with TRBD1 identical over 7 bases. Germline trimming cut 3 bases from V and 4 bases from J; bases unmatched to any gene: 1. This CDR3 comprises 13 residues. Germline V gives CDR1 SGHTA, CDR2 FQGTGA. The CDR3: CASSFQGADTQYF. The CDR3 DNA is TGTGCCAGCAGCTTTCAGGGGGCAGATACGCAGTATTTT. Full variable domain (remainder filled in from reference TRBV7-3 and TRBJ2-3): GAGVSQTPSNKVTEKGKYVELRCDPISGHTALYWYRQSLGQGPEFLIYFQGTGAADDSGLPNDRFFAVRPEGSVSTLKIQRTERGDSAVYLCASSFQGADTQYFGPGTRLTVL.

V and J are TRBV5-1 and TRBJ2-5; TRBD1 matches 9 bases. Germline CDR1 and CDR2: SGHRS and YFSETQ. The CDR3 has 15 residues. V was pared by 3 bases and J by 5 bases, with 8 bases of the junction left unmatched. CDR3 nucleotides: TGCGCCAGCAGCTCAAGACAGGGGGAGGCGGAGACCCAGTACTTC. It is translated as CASSSRQGEAETQYF. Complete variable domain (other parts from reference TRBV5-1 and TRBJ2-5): KAGVTQTPRYLIKTRGQQVTLSCSPISGHRSVSWYQQTPGQGLQFLFEYFSETQRNKGNFPGRFSGRQFSNSRSEMNVSTLELGDSALYLCASSSRQGEAETQYFGPGTRLLVL.

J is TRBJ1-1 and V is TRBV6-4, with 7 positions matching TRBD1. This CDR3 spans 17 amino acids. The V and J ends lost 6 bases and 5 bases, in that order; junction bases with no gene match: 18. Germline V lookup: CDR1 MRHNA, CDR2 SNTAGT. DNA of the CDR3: TGTGCCAGCAGCCGGATCAGAGGGCAGGGGGTTGGGACTGAAGCTTTCTTT. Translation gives CASSRIRGQGVGTEAFF.

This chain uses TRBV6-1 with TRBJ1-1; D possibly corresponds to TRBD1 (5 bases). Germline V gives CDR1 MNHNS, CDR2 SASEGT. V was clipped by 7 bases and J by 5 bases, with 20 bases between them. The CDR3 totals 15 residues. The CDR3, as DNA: TGTGCCAGCATGGGCCAGGGTAGTTCCGGGACTGAAGCTTTCTTT. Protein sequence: CASMGQGSSGTEAFF.

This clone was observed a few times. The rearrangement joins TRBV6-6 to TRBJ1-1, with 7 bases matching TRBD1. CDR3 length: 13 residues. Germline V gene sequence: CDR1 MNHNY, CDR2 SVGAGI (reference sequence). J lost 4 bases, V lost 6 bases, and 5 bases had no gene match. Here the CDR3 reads CASRKGASTEAFF. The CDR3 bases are TGTGCCAGCAGGAAGGGGGCAAGCACTGAAGCTTTCTTT.

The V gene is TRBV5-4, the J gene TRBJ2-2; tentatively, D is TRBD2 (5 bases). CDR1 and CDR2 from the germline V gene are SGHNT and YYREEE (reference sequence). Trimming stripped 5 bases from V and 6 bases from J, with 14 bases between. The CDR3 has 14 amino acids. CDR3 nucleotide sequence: TGTGCCAGCAGAGACCCCAGCGGTTCCGGGGAGCTGTTTTTT. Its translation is CASRDPSGSGELFF.

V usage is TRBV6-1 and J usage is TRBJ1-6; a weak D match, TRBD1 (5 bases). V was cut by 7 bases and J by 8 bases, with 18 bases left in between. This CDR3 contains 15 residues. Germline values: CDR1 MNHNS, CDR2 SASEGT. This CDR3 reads CASTFLGGGDSPLHF. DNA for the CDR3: TGTGCCAGCACCTTCCTGGGGGGAGGGGATTCACCCCTCCACTTT.

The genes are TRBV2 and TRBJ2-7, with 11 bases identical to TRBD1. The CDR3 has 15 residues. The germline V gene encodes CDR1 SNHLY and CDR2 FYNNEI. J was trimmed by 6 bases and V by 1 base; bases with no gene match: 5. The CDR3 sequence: CASSEGGQGAGEQYF. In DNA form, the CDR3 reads TGTGCCAGCAGTGAAGGAGGACAGGGGGCTGGCGAGCAGTACTTC.

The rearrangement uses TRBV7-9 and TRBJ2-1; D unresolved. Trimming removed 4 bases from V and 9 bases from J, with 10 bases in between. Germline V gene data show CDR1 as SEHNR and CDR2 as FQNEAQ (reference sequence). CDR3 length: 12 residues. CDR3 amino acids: CASSSIAIEQFF. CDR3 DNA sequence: TGTGCCAGCAGCTCCATAGCTATTGAGCAGTTCTTC. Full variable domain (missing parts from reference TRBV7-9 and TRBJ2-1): DTGVSQNPRHKITKRGQNVTFRCDPISEHNRLYWYRQTLGQGPEFLTYFQNEAQLEKSRLLSDRFSAERPKGSFSTLEIQRTEQGDSAMYLCASSSIAIEQFFGPGTRLTVL.

CDR3 sequence: CASSIGTVNTEAFF. The CDR3 bases are TGTGCCAGCAGCATAGGGACAGTGAACACTGAAGCTTTCTTT. The rearrangement uses TRBV5-4 and TRBJ1-1; 7 bases match TRBD1. V trimming: 4 bases; J trimming: 0 bases; junction bases outside the gene matches: 3. Germline CDR1 is SGHNT and CDR2 is YYREEE (reference sequence). The CDR3 extends over 14 amino acids. Full variable domain (remainder filled in from reference TRBV5-4 and TRBJ1-1): ETGVTQSPTHLIKTRGQQVTLRCSSQSGHNTVSWYQQALGQGPQFIFQYYREEENGRGNFPPRFSGLQFPNYSSELNVNALELDDSALYLCASSIGTVNTEAFFGQGTRLTVV.

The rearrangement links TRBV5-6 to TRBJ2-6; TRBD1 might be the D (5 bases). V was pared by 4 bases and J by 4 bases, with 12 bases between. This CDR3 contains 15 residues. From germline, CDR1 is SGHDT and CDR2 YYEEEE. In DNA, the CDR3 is TGTGCCAGCAGCCTCAGGGTAGAAGGGGCCAACGTCCTGACTTTC. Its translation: CASSLRVEGANVLTF.

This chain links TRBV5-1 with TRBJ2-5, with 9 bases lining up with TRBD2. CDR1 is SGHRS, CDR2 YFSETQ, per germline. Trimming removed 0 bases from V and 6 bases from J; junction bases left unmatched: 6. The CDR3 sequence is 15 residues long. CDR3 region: CASSLEGLAGQTQYF. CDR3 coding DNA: TGCGCCAGCAGCTTGGAAGGGCTAGCGGGACAGACCCAGTACTTC.

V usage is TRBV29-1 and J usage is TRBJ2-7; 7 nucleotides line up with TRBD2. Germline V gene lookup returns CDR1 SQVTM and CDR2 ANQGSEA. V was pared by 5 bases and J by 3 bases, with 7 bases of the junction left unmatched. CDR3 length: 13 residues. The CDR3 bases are TGCAGCGTTAGCCGGGACTACCTCTACGAGCAGTACTTC. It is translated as CSVSRDYLYEQYF.

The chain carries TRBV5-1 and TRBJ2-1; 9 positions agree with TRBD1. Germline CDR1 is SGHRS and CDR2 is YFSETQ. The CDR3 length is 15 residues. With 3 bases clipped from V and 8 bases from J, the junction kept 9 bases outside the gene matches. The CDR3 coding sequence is TGCGCCAGCAGCTCGCAAACAGGGGGCAGCCATGAGCAGTTCTTC. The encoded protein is CASSSQTGGSHEQFF. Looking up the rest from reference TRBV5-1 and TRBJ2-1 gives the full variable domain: KAGVTQTPRYLIKTRGQQVTLSCSPISGHRSVSWYQQTPGQGLQFLFEYFSETQRNKGNFPGRFSGRQFSNSRSEMNVSTLELGDSALYLCASSSQTGGSHEQFFGPGTRLTVL.

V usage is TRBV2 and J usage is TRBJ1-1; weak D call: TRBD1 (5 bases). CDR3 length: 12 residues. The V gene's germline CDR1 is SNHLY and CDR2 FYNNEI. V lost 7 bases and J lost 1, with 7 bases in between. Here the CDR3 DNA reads TGTGCCAGCACCGGACAGAACACTGAAGCTTTCTTT. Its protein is CASTGQNTEAFF. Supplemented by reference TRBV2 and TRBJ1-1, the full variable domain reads EPEVTQTPSHQVTQMGQEVILRCVPISNHLYFYWYRQILGQKVEFLVSFYNNEISEKSEIFDDQFSVERPDGSNFTLKIRSTKLEDSAMYFCASTGQNTEAFFGQGTRLTVV.